The 23 T cell receptor beta chains reported below all come from one sample, sequenced in a study of T cells after yellow fever vaccination. TCRdb analysed the 5' RACE reads with MiXCR anew, one entry per CDR3 protein. The table shows 300,000 to 400,000 distinct CDR3 sequences, with roughly 9.4% occurring only once. Sequenced material: PBMCs, taken on the day of the first yellow fever vaccination. These receptor sequences come from a man aged 18-30 years who received the YFV17D yellow fever vaccine.

This clonotype was seen many times. The CDR3 DNA reads TGCGCCAGCAGCTTGGCTCGCGCCGATTATAATGAGCAGTTCTTC. This encodes CASSLARADYNEQFF. This sequence joins TRBV5-1 and TRBJ2-1, with D unresolved. Germline V gene lookup returns CDR1 SGHRS and CDR2 YFSETQ. With 0 bases removed from V and 7 bases from J, the gap between germline ends came to 14 bases. This CDR3 spans 15 amino acids.

This clonotype was detected a few times. The chain employs TRBV7-2 and TRBJ1-4; 9 bases map to TRBD1. V gave up 5 bases and J gave up 7 bases; unmatched junction bases: 11. The CDR3 runs 16 residues. Looked up from germline, CDR1 is SGHTA and CDR2 is FQGNSA. The CDR3 is CASSPDRGPGREKLFF. In DNA, the CDR3 is TGTGCCAGCAGCCCGGACAGGGGCCCCGGGCGTGAAAAACTGTTTTTT.

This clonotype was picked up a small number of times. This chain uses TRBV30 with TRBJ2-2, with D maybe TRBD2 (6 bases). The germline V gene has CDR1 GTSNPN and CDR2 SVGIG (reference sequence). The CDR3 runs 14 residues. V lost 3 bases and J 6 bases, leaving 14 bases between the germline ends. The CDR3 protein is CAWSSPGVSGELFF. The CDR3 coding sequence is TGTGCCTGGAGCTCGCCGGGGGTCTCCGGGGAGCTGTTTTTT. Variable domain in full (rest from reference TRBV30 and TRBJ2-2): SQTIHQWPATLVQPVGSPLSLECTVEGTSNPNLYWYRQAAGRGLQLLFYSVGIGQISSEVPQNLSASRPQDRQFILSSKKLLLSDSGFYLCAWSSPGVSGELFFGEGSRLTVL.

The table lists this clonotype with a few counts. The J gene is TRBJ2-1, the V gene TRBV5-4; TRBD2 is a possible D gene (6 bases). The CDR3 is 15 amino acids. Trimming took 2 bases from V and 7 from J, leaving 16 bases between them. The germline CDR1 and CDR2 sequences are SGHNT and YYREEE (reference sequence). CDR3 loop: CASSFNGDFPNEQFF. The CDR3 region has the DNA TGTGCCAGCAGCTTCAACGGGGACTTCCCTAATGAGCAGTTCTTC.

This clonotype was detected many times. The chain has TRBV4-3 and TRBJ1-6; TRBD1 is a possible D gene (5 bases). The germline CDR1 and CDR2 sequences are LGHNA and YSLEER. Trimming cost V 3 bases and J 7 bases, with 16 bases left between them. This CDR3 region has 16 residues. CDR3 coding DNA: TGCGCCAGCAGCCATCTGGGCCGGGACGGGAATTCACCCCTCCACTTT. This sequence encodes CASSHLGRDGNSPLHF.

In this sample, this clonotype turned up a few times. V is TRBV5-1 and J is TRBJ2-2, with D perhaps TRBD2 (5 bases). Germline V CDR1 and CDR2: SGHRS, YFSETQ. The CDR3 is 14 residues long. Trimming removed 1 base at V and 3 bases at J, with 7 bases between. This CDR3 is CASSLSGDTGELFF. The CDR3 region has the DNA TGCGCCAGCAGCTTGTCCGGGGACACCGGGGAGCTGTTTTTT.

This chain connects TRBV7-2 to TRBJ1-5, with D possibly TRBD1 on 6 matching bases. V lost 5 bases and J lost 5, with 19 bases in between. In germline, CDR1 is SGHTA, CDR2 FQGNSA. This CDR3 region has 16 residues. Written as DNA, the CDR3 is TGTGCCAGCAGCCCCAAGGTGGGGGCGGACGATCAGCCCCAGCATTTT. Translated, it gives CASSPKVGADDQPQHF.

The chain combines TRBV7-2 with TRBJ2-5; D gene uncertain. CDR1 and CDR2 (germline): SGHTA, FQGNSA. The CDR3 has 13 amino acids. The V end lost 5 bases, the J end lost 5 bases, and 12 bases lay between the germline ends. CDR3 sequence reads: CASSLPETETQYF. CDR3 nucleotide sequence: TGTGCCAGCAGCCTCCCCGAGACGGAGACCCAGTACTTC.

This clonotype has a handful of counts. The V call is TRBV4-1, the J call TRBJ1-2; D not resolved. Germline V lookup: CDR1 MGHRA, CDR2 YSYEKL. The V end was cut by 0 bases, the J end by 5 bases, with 10 bases between. This CDR3 contains 14 residues. CDR3 residues: CASSQDRPDYGYTF. In nucleotides, the CDR3 is TGCGCCAGCAGCCAAGATCGGCCAGATTATGGCTACACCTTC.

Only a few counts were recorded for this clonotype. Written as DNA, the CDR3 is TGTGCCAGCAGCCCGGGACTAGCGATCGGGGAGCTGTTTTTT. Its protein product is CASSPGLAIGELFF. The chain combines TRBV28 with TRBJ2-2; 10 nucleotides line up with TRBD2. This CDR3 has 14 residues. Per the germline V gene, CDR1 is MDHEN and CDR2 is SYDVKM. V was clipped by 6 bases and J by 7 bases; unmatched bases: 5.

The V and J genes are TRBV3-1 and TRBJ2-7; tentative D call: TRBD2 (6 bases). Germline V CDR1 and CDR2: LGHDT, YNNKEL (reference sequence). V was cut by 4 bases and J by 0 bases, with 16 bases left in between. CDR3 length: 16 residues. CDR3 region: CASSPRGGASSYEQYV. CDR3 in DNA: TGTGCCAGCAGCCCGCGTGGAGGGGCCAGCTCCTACGAGCAGTACGTC.

This clonotype has a count of ten or more. The chain uses TRBV10-1 and TRBJ2-2; D is perhaps TRBD1 (6 bases). Germline V gene lookup returns CDR1 WNHNN and CDR2 SYGVQD (reference sequence). The CDR3 spans 17 residues. Trimming pared 3 bases from V and 2 bases from J, leaving 16 bases between. CDR3 DNA sequence: TGCGCCAGCAGTGACCCGGACAGTCCGGGAAACACCGGGGAGCTGTTTTTT. Translated, it gives CASSDPDSPGNTGELFF.

V is TRBV7-2 and J is TRBJ1-1; 12 bases align to TRBD1. This CDR3 region has 15 residues. The trim removed 8 bases at V and 8 bases at J, leaving 12 bases unmatched. Germline V gene data show CDR1 as SGHTA and CDR2 as FQGNSA. The CDR3 sequence: CASRVSGTGGAEAFF. In DNA form, the CDR3 reads TGTGCCAGCCGAGTATCCGGGACAGGGGGCGCGGAAGCTTTCTTT. The full variable domain, with the rest looked up from reference TRBV7-2 and TRBJ1-1, is GAGVSQSPSNKVTEKGKDVELRCDPISGHTALYWYRQSLGQGLEFLIYFQGNSAPDKSGLPSDRFSAERTGGSVSTLTIQRTQQEDSAVYLCASRVSGTGGAEAFFGQGTRLTVV.

The gene calls are TRBV5-1 and TRBJ2-3; 7 nucleotides match TRBD2. With V trimmed by 3 bases and J by 3 bases, 13 bases remained unmatched. The germline V gene encodes CDR1 SGHRS and CDR2 YFSETQ. The CDR3 runs to 17 residues. CDR3 sequence reads: CASSSTGGSPLTDTQYF. Here the CDR3 DNA reads TGCGCCAGCAGCTCAACAGGCGGGAGTCCTCTTACAGATACGCAGTATTTT.

This clonotype showed up many times. This chain connects TRBV9 to TRBJ2-1; a weak D match, TRBD2 (5 bases). CDR1 is SGDLS, CDR2 YYNGEE, per germline. This CDR3 region has 13 residues. Trimming removed 2 bases from V and 9 bases from J, with 12 bases in between. The CDR3: CASSVTTSSEQFF. The CDR3, as DNA: TGTGCCAGCAGCGTGACTACTAGTTCTGAGCAGTTCTTC. Full variable domain (rest looked up from reference TRBV9 and TRBJ2-1): DSGVTQTPKHLITATGQRVTLRCSPRSGDLSVYWYQQSLDQGLQFLIQYYNGEERAKGNILERFSAQQFPDLHSELNLSSLELGDSALYFCASSVTTSSEQFFGPGTRLTVL.

This clonotype was seen only a few times. The J gene is TRBJ2-7, the V gene TRBV5-6, with TRBD1 as a possible D gene (6 bases). This CDR3 comprises 14 residues. Per the germline V gene, CDR1 is SGHDT and CDR2 is YYEEEE. V dropped 3 bases and J dropped 0 bases, with 10 bases sitting between them. CDR3 sequence (DNA): TGTGCCAGCAGCTCACAGGGTGTCTCCTACGAGCAGTACTTC. It specifies CASSSQGVSYEQYF.

This clonotype was observed a handful of times. J is TRBJ2-1 and V is TRBV4-1; 8 nucleotides align to TRBD1. The CDR3 is made up of 17 amino acids. V was clipped by 0 bases and J by 1 base; unmatched bases: 5. Germline CDR1 and CDR2: MGHRA and YSYEKL. CDR3 residues: CASSQETGVGSYNEQFF. CDR3 nucleotide sequence: TGCGCCAGCAGCCAAGAGACAGGGGTGGGATCCTACAATGAGCAGTTCTTC.

This sequence joins TRBV18 and TRBJ2-5; D uncertain. CDR3 length equals 13 residues. Germline CDR1 KGHSH, CDR2 LQKENI. V was pared by 6 bases and J by 5 bases, with 13 bases between. The chain's CDR3 is CASSLIGLETQYF. The DNA of the CDR3 is TGTGCCAGCTCCCTCATAGGGTTGGAGACCCAGTACTTC.

This clonotype was detected ten times or more. The chain uses TRBV10-3 and TRBJ2-5; perhaps TRBD2 as D (6 bases). The CDR3 has 13 amino acids. Between the trimmed V and J ends, which lost 7 bases and 4 bases, there was a span of 13 bases. The germline V gene encodes CDR1 ENHRY and CDR2 SYGVKD. The CDR3 reads CAINSGGGETQYF. In nucleotides, the CDR3 is TGTGCCATCAATAGTGGGGGAGGAGAGACCCAGTACTTC.

This rearrangement joins TRBV9 to TRBJ1-2; D gene unclear. Trimming removed 3 bases from V and 7 bases from J, with 19 bases in between. The germline V gene has CDR1 SGDLS and CDR2 YYNGEE. This CDR3 spans 15 amino acids. CDR3 DNA: TGTGCCAGCAGCGAAGCAGAAGCAGGCTGGAGTGGCTACACCTTC. Translated, it gives CASSEAEAGWSGYTF.

This clonotype came up a few times. This chain links TRBV28 with TRBJ2-1, with 7 bases that match TRBD2. Trimming took 7 bases from V and 0 from J; bases not matched to a gene: 6. This CDR3 spans 15 amino acids. The germline V gene has CDR1 MDHEN and CDR2 SYDVKM. The CDR3 here is CASTLRGSSYNEQFF. In DNA, the CDR3 is TGTGCCAGCACCCTGCGGGGGAGCTCCTACAATGAGCAGTTCTTC. The full variable domain, in which reference TRBV28 and TRBJ2-1 provide the parts outside the CDR3, is DVKVTQSSRYLVKRTGEKVFLECVQDMDHENMFWYRQDPGLGLRLIYFSYDVKMKEKGDIPEGYSVSREKKERFSLILESASTNQTSMYLCASTLRGSSYNEQFFGPGTRLTVL.

The chain couples TRBV4-1 to TRBJ1-1; 7 bases agree with TRBD1. The CDR3 runs to 16 residues. The germline CDR1 and CDR2 sequences are MGHRA and YSYEKL. J gave up 2 bases and V 1 base, and 7 bases lay outside the gene matches. CDR3 nucleotides: TGCGCCAGCAGCCAAGTGGGGACAGCCAGTAACACTGAAGCTTTCTTT. It encodes CASSQVGTASNTEAFF.

This clonotype was counted ten times or more. The V and J genes are TRBV7-8 and TRBJ2-3, with D perhaps given as TRBD1 or TRBD2 (5 bases each). CDR1 and CDR2 from the germline V gene are SGHVS and FQNEAQ. The CDR3 covers 15 residues. Trimming shortened V by 0 bases and J by 3 bases, and 10 bases separated the two germline ends. CDR3 DNA sequence: TGTGCCAGCAGCTTAGCCTGGGGGAAGACAGATACGCAGTATTTT. Amino acids: CASSLAWGKTDTQYF. Drawing the rest from reference TRBV7-8 and TRBJ2-3, the complete variable domain is GAGVSQSPRYKVAKRGQDVALRCDPISGHVSLFWYQQALGQGPEFLTYFQNEAQLDKSGLPSDRFFAERPEGSVSTLKIQRTQQEDSAVYLCASSLAWGKTDTQYFGPGTRLTVL.